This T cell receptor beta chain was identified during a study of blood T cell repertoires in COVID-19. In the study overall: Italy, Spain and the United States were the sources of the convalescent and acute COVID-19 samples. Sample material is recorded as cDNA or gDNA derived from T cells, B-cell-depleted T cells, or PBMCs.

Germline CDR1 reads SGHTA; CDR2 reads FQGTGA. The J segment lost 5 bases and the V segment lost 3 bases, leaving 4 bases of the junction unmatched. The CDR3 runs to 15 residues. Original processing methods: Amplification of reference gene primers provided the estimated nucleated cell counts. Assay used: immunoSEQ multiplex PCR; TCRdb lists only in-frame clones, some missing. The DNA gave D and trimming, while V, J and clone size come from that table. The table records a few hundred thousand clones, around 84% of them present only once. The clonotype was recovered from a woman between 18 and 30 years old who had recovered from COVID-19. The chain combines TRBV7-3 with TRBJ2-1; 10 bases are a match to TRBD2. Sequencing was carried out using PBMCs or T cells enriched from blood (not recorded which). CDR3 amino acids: CASSFPAGGNNEQFF. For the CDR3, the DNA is TGTGCCAGCAGCTTCCCAGCGGGGGGGAACAATGAGCAGTTCTTC.